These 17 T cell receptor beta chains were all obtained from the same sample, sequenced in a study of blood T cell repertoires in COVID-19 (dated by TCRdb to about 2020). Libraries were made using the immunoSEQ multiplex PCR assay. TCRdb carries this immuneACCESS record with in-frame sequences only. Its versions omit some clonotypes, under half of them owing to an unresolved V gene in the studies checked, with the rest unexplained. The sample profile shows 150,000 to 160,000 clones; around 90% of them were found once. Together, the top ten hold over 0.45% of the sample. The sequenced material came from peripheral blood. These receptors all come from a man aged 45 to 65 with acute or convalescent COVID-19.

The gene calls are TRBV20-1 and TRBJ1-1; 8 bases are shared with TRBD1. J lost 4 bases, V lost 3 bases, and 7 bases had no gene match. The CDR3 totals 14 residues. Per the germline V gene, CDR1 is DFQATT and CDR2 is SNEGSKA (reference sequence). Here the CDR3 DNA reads TGCAGTGCTAGTCCTCAGGGGGCGGGCACTGAAGCTTTCTTT. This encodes CSASPQGAGTEAFF.

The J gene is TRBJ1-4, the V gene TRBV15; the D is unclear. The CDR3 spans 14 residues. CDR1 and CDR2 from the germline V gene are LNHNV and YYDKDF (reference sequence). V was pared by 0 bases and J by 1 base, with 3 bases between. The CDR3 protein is CATSRDLTNEKLFF. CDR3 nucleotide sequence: TGTGCCACCAGCAGAGACCTAACTAATGAAAAACTGTTTTTT.

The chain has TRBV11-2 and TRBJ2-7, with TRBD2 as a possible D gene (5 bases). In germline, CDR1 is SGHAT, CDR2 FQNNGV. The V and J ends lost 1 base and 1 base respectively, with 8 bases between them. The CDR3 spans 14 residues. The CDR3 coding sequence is TGTGCCAGCAGCTTAGCGGGGTTTTCCTACGAGCAGTACGTC. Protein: CASSLAGFSYEQYV.

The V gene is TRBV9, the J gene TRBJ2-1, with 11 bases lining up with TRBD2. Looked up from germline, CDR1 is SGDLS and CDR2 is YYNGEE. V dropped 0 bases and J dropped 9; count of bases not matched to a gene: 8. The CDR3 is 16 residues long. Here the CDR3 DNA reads TGTGCCAGCAGCGTAGTGTCACTAGCGGGAGTCGCTGAGCAGTTCTTC. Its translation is CASSVVSLAGVAEQFF.

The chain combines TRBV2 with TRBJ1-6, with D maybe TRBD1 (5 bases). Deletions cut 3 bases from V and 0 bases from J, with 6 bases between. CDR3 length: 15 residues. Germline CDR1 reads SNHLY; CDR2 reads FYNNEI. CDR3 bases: TGTGCCAGCAGTGACAGGGTCTCCTATAATTCACCCCTCCACTTT. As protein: CASSDRVSYNSPLHF.

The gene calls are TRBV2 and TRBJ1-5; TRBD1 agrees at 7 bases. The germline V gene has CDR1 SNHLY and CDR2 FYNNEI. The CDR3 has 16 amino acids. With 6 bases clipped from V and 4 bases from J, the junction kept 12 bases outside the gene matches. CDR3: CASRTIGGTANQPQHF. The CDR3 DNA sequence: TGTGCCAGCAGGACCATTGGGGGGACAGCGAATCAGCCCCAGCATTTT.

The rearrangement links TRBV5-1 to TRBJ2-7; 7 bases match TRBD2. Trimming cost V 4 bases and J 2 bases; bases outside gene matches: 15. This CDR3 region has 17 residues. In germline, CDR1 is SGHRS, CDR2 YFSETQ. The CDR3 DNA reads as TGCGCCAGCAGCCCGGATCGGCTAGCGGATAATACCTACGAGCAGTACTTC. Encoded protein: CASSPDRLADNTYEQYF.

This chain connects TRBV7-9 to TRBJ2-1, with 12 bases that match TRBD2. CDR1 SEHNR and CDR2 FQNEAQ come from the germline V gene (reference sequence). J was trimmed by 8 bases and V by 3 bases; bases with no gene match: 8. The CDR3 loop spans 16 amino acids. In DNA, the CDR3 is TGTGCCAGCAGCTTCCCTAGCGGGAGGGCCGTGGATGAGCAGTTCTTC. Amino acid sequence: CASSFPSGRAVDEQFF.

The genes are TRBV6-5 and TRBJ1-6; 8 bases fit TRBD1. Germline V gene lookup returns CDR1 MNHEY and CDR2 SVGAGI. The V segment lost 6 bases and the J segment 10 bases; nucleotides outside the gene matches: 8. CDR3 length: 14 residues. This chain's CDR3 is CASSTPGGRSPLHF. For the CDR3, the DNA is TGTGCCAGCAGCACCCCAGGGGGCCGCTCACCCCTCCACTTT.

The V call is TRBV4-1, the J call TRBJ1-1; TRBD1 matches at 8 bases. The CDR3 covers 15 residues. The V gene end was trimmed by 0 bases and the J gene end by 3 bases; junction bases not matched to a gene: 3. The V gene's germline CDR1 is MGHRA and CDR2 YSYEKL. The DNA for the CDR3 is TGCGCCAGCAGCCAAGAGGGGACAGGCCACACTGAAGCTTTCTTT. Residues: CASSQEGTGHTEAFF.

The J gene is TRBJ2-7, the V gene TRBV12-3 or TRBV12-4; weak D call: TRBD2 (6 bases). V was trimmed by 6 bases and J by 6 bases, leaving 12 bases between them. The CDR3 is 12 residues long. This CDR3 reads CASSLEGLEQYV. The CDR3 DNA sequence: TGTGCCAGCAGCTTGGAGGGCCTCGAGCAGTACGTC.

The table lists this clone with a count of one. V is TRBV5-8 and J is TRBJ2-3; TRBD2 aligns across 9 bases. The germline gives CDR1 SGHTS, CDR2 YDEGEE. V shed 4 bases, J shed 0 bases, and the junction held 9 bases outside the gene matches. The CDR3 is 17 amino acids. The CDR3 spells CASSPARTSASTDTQYF. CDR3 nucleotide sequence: TGTGCCAGCAGCCCCGCCCGGACTAGCGCGAGCACAGATACGCAGTATTTT.

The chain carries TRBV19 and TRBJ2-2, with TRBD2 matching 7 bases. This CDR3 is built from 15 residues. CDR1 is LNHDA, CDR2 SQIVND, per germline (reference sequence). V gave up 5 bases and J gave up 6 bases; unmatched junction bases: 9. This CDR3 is CASSEVAGRAGELFF. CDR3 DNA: TGTGCCAGTAGTGAGGTAGCGGGTCGCGCCGGGGAGCTGTTTTTT.

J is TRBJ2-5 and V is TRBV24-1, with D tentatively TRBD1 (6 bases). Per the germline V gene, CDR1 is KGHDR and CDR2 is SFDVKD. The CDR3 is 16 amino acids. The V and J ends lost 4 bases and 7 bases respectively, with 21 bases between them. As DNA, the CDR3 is TGTGCCACCAGTGACCTCACTGAGACAGGAGCCGTGACCCAGTACTTC. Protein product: CATSDLTETGAVTQYF.

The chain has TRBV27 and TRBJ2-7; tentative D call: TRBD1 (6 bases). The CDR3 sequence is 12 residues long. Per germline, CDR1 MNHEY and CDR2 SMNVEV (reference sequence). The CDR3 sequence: CAHRDIRYEQYF. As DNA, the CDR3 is TGTGCTCACCGGGACATCCGATACGAGCAGTACTTC.

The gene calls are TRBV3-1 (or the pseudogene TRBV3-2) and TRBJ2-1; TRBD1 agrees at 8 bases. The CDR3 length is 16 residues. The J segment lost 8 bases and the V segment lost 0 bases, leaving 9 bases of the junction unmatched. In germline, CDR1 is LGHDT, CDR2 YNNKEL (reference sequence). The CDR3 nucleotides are TGTGCCAGCAGCCAAGATCGACCCAGGGGGCTGGATGAGCAGTTCTTC. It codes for CASSQDRPRGLDEQFF.

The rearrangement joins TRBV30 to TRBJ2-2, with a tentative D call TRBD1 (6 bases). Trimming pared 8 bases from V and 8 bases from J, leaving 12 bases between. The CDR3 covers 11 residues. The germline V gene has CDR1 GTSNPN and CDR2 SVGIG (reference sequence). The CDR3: CAQLTGGELFF. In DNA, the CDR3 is TGTGCCCAATTGACAGGAGGGGAGCTGTTTTTT. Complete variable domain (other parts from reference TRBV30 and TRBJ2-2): SQTIHQWPATLVQPVGSPLSLECTVEGTSNPNLYWYRQAAGRGLQLLFYSVGIGQISSEVPQNLSASRPQDRQFILSSKKLLLSDSGFYLCAQLTGGELFFGEGSRLTVL.